This T cell receptor beta chain came from a study of CD8 T cells in ankylosing spondylitis. Overall study results and limits: Characteristic of ankylosing spondylitis blood, it appeared, was a TCR beta motif comprising about 8 highly homologous variants. It was reported that disease-linked clones were significantly enriched in matched ankylosing spondylitis synovial fluid.

Comments on this clonotype: The antigen remains undetermined.

The TCR beta libraries were generated through quantitative 5'-RACE incorporating molecular barcodes. TCRdb re-called the 5' RACE reads through MiXCR, storing one row per CDR3 protein. The sample shows roughly 700,000 distinct CDR3 sequences, roughly 19% of them seen only once. CDR1 and CDR2 from the germline V gene are SGHRS and YFSETQ. With 1 base removed from V and 4 bases from J, the gap between germline ends came to 6 bases. This CDR3 has 13 amino acids. This chain uses TRBV5-1 with TRBJ2-1; D gene ambiguous. This TCR came from a male donor with ankylosing spondylitis. Specimen: blood, either unsorted or a sorted T cell fraction (not recorded which). The CDR3 bases are TGCGCCAGCAGCTTGTTCAATTACAATGAGCAGTTCTTC. Protein sequence: CASSLFNYNEQFF.